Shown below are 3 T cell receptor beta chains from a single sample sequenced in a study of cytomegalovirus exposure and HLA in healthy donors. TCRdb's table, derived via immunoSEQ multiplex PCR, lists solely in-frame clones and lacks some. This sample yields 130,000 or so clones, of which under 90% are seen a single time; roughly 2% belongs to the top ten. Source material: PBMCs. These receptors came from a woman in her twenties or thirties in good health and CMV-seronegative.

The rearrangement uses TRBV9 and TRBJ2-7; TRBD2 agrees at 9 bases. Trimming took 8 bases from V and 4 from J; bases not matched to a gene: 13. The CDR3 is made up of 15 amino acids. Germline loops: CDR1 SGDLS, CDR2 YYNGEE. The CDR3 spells CASSPLGGGVYEQYF. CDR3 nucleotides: TGTGCCAGTTCCCCCCTCGGCGGGGGGGTTTACGAGCAGTACTTC. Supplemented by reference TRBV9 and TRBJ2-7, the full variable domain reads DSGVTQTPKHLITATGQRVTLRCSPRSGDLSVYWYQQSLDQGLQFLIQYYNGEERAKGNILERFSAQQFPDLHSELNLSSLELGDSALYFCASSPLGGGVYEQYFGPGTRLTVT.

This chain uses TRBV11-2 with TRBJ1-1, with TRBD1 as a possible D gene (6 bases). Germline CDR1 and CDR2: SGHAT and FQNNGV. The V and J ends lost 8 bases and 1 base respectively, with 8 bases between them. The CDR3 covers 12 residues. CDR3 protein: CASEQGNTEAFF. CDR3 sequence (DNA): TGTGCCAGCGAACAGGGGAACACTGAAGCTTTCTTT.

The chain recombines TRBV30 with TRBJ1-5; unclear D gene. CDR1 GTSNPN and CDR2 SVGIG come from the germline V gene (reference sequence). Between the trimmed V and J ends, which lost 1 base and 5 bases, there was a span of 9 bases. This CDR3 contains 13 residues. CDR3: CAWSGGYHQPQHF. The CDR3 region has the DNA TGTGCCTGGAGTGGAGGGTACCATCAGCCCCAGCATTTT. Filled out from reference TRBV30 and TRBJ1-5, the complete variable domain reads SQTIHQWPATLVQPVGSPLSLECTVEGTSNPNLYWYRQAAGRGLQLLFYSVGIGQISSEVPQNLSASRPQDRQFILSSKKLLLSDSGFYLCAWSGGYHQPQHFGDGTRLSIL.